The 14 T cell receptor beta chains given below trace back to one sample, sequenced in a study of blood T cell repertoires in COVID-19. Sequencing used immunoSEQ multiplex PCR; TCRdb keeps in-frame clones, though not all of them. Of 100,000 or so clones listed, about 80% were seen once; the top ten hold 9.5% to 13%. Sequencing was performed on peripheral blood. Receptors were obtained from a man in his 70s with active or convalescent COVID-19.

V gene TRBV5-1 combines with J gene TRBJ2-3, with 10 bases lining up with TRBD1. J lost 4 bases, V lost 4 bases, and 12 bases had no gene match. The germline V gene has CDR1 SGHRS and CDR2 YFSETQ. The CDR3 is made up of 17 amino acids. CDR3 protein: CASSRGTGTGVADTQYF. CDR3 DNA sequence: TGCGCCAGCAGCCGGGGCACCGGGACAGGGGTGGCAGATACGCAGTATTTT.

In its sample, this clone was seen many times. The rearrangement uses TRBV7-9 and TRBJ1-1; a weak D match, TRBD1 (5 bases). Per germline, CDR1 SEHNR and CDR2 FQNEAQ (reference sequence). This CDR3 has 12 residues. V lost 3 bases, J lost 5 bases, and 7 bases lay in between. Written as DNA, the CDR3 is TGTGCCAGCAGCTTCAGGGCAACTGAAGCTTTCTTT. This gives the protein CASSFRATEAFF.

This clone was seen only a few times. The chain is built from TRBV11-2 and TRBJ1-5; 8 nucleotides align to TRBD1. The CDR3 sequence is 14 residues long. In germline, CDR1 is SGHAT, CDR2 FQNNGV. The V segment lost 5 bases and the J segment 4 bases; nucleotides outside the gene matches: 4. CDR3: CASSGTGGNQPQHF. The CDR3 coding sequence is TGTGCCAGCAGCGGTACAGGGGGTAATCAGCCCCAGCATTTT.

Here the CDR3 reads CASTPGQGALSTEAFF. The CDR3 coding sequence is TGTGCCAGCACTCCGGGACAGGGGGCTTTGAGCACTGAAGCTTTCTTT. This sequence joins TRBV7-9 and TRBJ1-1; TRBD1 matches 12 bases. Germline CDR1 and CDR2: SEHNR and FQNEAQ (reference sequence). There are 16 residues in the CDR3. Germline trimming cut 7 bases from V and 4 bases from J; bases unmatched to any gene: 10.

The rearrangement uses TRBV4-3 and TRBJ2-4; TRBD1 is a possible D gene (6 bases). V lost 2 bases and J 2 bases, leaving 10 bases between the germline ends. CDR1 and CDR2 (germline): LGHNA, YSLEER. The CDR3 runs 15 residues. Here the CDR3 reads CASSQNQGSKNIQYF. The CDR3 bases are TGCGCCAGCAGCCAAAACCAGGGGTCCAAAAACATTCAGTACTTC.

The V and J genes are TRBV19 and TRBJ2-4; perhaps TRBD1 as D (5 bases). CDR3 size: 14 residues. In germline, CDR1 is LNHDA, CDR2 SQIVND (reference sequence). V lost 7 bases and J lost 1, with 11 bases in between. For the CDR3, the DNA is TGTGCCAGTACCAGGGCAGGGGCCAAAAACATTCAGTACTTC. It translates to CASTRAGAKNIQYF. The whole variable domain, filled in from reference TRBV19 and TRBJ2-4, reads DGGITQSPKYLFRKEGQNVTLSCEQNLNHDAMYWYRQDPGQGLRLIYYSQIVNDFQKGDIAEGYSVSREKKESFPLTVTSAQKNPTAFYLCASTRAGAKNIQYFGAGTRLSVL.

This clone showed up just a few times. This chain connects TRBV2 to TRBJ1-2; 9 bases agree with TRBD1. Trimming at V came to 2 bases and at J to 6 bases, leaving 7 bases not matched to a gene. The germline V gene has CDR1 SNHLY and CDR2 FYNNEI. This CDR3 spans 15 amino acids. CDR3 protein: CASSEFPGQGDGYTF. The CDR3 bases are TGTGCCAGCAGTGAATTTCCGGGACAGGGAGATGGCTACACCTTC.

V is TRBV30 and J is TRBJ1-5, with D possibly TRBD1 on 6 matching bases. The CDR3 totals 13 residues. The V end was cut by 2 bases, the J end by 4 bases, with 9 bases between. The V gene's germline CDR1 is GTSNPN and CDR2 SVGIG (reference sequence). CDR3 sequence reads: CAWSRQGNQPQHF. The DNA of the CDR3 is TGTGCCTGGAGTAGGCAGGGGAATCAGCCCCAGCATTTT.

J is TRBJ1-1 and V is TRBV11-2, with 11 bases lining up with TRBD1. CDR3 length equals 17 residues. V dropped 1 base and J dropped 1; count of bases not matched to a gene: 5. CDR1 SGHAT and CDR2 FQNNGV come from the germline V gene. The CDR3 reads CASSLGRTGGWNTEAFF. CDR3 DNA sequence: TGTGCCAGCAGCTTAGGACGGACAGGGGGCTGGAACACTGAAGCTTTCTTT.

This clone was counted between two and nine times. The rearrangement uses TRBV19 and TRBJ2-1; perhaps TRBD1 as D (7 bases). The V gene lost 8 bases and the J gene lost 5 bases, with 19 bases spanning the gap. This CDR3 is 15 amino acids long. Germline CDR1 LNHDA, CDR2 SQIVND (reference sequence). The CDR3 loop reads CASSLRQGGDNEQFF. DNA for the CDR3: TGTGCCAGTTCTTTAAGACAGGGCGGGGACAATGAGCAGTTCTTC.

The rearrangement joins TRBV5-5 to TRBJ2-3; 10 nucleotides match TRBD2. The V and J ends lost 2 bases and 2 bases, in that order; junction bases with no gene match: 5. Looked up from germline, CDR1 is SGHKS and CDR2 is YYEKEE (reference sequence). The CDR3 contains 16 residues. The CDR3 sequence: CASSFVAGGFTDTQYF. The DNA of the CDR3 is TGTGCCAGCAGCTTTGTAGCGGGGGGATTCACAGATACGCAGTATTTT.

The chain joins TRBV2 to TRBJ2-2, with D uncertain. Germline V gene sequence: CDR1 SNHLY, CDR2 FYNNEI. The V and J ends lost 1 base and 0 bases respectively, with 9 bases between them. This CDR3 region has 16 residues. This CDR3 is CASSEDSPANTGELFF. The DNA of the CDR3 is TGTGCCAGCAGTGAAGATTCTCCCGCGAACACCGGGGAGCTGTTTTTT.

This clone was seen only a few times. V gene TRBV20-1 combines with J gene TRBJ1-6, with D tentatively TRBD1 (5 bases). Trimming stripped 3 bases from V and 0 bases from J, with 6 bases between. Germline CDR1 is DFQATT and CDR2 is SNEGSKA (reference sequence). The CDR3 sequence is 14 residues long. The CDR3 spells CSASDSSYNSPLHF. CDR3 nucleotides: TGCAGTGCTAGTGACAGCTCCTATAATTCACCCCTCCACTTT.

The CDR3 here is CASSPLIPLEGTQYF. The DNA of the CDR3 is TGTGCCAGCTCGCCCCTAATTCCATTAGAGGGGACCCAGTACTTC. J is TRBJ2-5 and V is TRBV2, with D tentatively TRBD2 (5 bases). CDR1 is SNHLY, CDR2 FYNNEI, per germline. Trimming took off 8 bases at V and 7 bases at J, with 23 bases between the two ends. This CDR3 region has 15 residues.